A single sample gave rise to the 22 T cell receptor beta chains below, sequenced in a study of Ad26.COV2.S vaccination and SARS-CoV-2 variants. Assay used: immunoSEQ multiplex PCR; TCRdb lists only in-frame clones, some missing. The sample includes about 350,000 clones, 90% to 95% of them seen just once. The sequenced sample was peripheral blood, obtained after recovery from COVID-19. The origin of the receptors is a human donor who had recovered from COVID-19.

The rearrangement uses TRBV7-2 and TRBJ1-5, with 8 nucleotides matching TRBD1. Germline V gives CDR1 SGHTA, CDR2 FQGNSA. The CDR3 contains 15 residues. V shed 1 base, J shed 7 bases, and the junction held 6 bases outside the gene matches. CDR3 in DNA: TGTGCCAGCAGCTTAGGGGGACAGGATGGGCAGCCCCAGCATTTT. Protein product: CASSLGGQDGQPQHF.

The chain couples TRBV7-9 to TRBJ2-4, with D unresolved. Germline values: CDR1 SEHNR, CDR2 FQNEAQ (reference sequence). Trimming took off 4 bases at V and 0 bases at J, with 16 bases between the two ends. The length of the CDR3 is 17 residues. The CDR3: CASSSFALSGAKNIQYF. CDR3 DNA sequence: TGTGCCAGCAGCTCGTTTGCCTTGTCTGGAGCCAAAAACATTCAGTACTTC.

V gene TRBV5-4 combines with J gene TRBJ2-7; 12 nucleotides line up with TRBD1. V shed 2 bases and J 4 bases; nucleotides not matched to a gene: 4. Germline V CDR1 and CDR2: SGHNT, YYREEE (reference sequence). This CDR3 comprises 15 residues. The CDR3 nucleotides are TGTGCCAGCAGCTTACCGGGACAGGGGGCTTACGAGCAGTACTTC. Its protein product is CASSLPGQGAYEQYF.

The V call is TRBV28, the J call TRBJ1-6; no reliable D call. There are 12 residues in the CDR3. CDR1 is MDHEN, CDR2 SYDVKM, per germline. V lost 6 bases and J 7 bases, leaving 7 bases between the germline ends. In DNA form, the CDR3 reads TGTGCCAGCAGATTCCCGAATTCACCCCTCCACTTT. It specifies CASRFPNSPLHF.

On this clone itself: Other DNA sequences in the sample encode the same CDR3. The chain employs TRBV6-2 or TRBV6-3 and TRBJ1-2; 7 nucleotides match TRBD1. The V gene's germline CDR1 is MNHEY and CDR2 SVGEGT. V lost 2 bases to trimming and J lost 4 bases; unmatched junction nucleotides: 7. This CDR3 has 15 amino acids. CDR3 bases: TGTGCCAGCAGTTACGTAGGGGGCGCGGGCTATGGCTACACCTTC. Translated: CASSYVGGAGYGYTF.

This clone occurred once. V usage is TRBV6-6 and J usage is TRBJ1-4, with D perhaps TRBD1 (5 bases). CDR1 MNHNY and CDR2 SVGAGI come from the germline V gene (reference sequence). CDR3 length: 16 residues. Trimming took 0 bases from V and 1 from J, leaving 9 bases between them. The CDR3 sequence is CASSYSGGLTNEKLFF. The CDR3 DNA reads as TGTGCCAGCAGTTACTCGGGGGGTCTAACTAATGAAAAACTGTTTTTT.

The chain's CDR3 is CATLHDDYGYTF. The CDR3 DNA reads TGTGCCACCCTTCACGATGACTATGGCTACACCTTC. This chain connects TRBV6-5 to TRBJ1-2, with D uncertain. This CDR3 has 12 amino acids. V lost 10 bases to trimming and J lost 3 bases, with 12 bases between them. The germline gives CDR1 MNHEY, CDR2 SVGAGI.

The V call is TRBV4-1, the J call TRBJ1-2; D is undetermined. This CDR3 comprises 15 residues. The V and J ends lost 0 bases and 4 bases respectively, with 12 bases between them. Germline lookup yields CDR1 MGHRA and CDR2 YSYEKL. The CDR3 DNA follows: TGCGCCAGCAGCCAAGAATATCAGCTCCTCTATGGCTACACCTTC. Translation: CASSQEYQLLYGYTF.

V and J are TRBV27 and TRBJ2-7, with D possibly TRBD1 on 5 matching bases. The CDR3 is made up of 14 amino acids. Germline CDR1 is MNHEY and CDR2 is SMNVEV (reference sequence). The ends were cut back, 5 bases at V and 3 bases at J, with 14 bases in the middle. The CDR3 nucleotides read TGTGCCAGCAGTCCCATAGACAGAAACTACGAGCAGTACTTC. This encodes CASSPIDRNYEQYF.

This chain links TRBV9 with TRBJ1-2; the D is unclear. Germline V gene sequence: CDR1 SGDLS, CDR2 YYNGEE. Between the trimmed V and J ends, which lost 3 bases and 2 bases, there was a span of 14 bases. CDR3 length equals 15 residues. CDR3 sequence: CASSGRQPGNYGYTF. The DNA of the CDR3 is TGTGCCAGCAGCGGGCGCCAACCCGGAAACTATGGCTACACCTTC. Full variable domain (remainder filled in from reference TRBV9 and TRBJ1-2): DSGVTQTPKHLITATGQRVTLRCSPRSGDLSVYWYQQSLDQGLQFLIQYYNGEERAKGNILERFSAQQFPDLHSELNLSSLELGDSALYFCASSGRQPGNYGYTFGSGTRLTVV.

The chain employs TRBV20-1 and TRBJ1-5; D may be TRBD1 (6 bases). Germline values: CDR1 DFQATT, CDR2 SNEGSKA (reference sequence). CDR3 length equals 15 residues. V dropped 3 bases and J dropped 5 bases, with 17 bases sitting between them. Here the CDR3 reads CSASLGKDRHQPQHF. The CDR3 bases are TGCAGTGCTAGTTTGGGGAAAGACAGGCATCAGCCCCAGCATTTT.

Worth noting for this clone: Other DNA sequences in this sample translate to the same CDR3. The chain has TRBV2 and TRBJ1-4; tentative D call: TRBD1 (5 bases). Looked up from germline, CDR1 is SNHLY and CDR2 is FYNNEI. The CDR3 length is 13 residues. The V and J ends lost 9 bases and 5 bases respectively, with 13 bases between them. The DNA of the CDR3 is TGTGCCAGTCGCGGGACGGGGAATGAAAAACTGTTTTTT. This encodes CASRGTGNEKLFF.

The chain links TRBV6-2 or TRBV6-3 to TRBJ1-2; D is ambiguous. This CDR3 comprises 13 residues. Trimming took off 4 bases at V and 8 bases at J, with 14 bases between the two ends. Germline CDR1 MNHEY, CDR2 SVGEGT. CDR3 nucleotides: TGTGCCAGCAGTTCTCCGTGGGAGGACGGCTACACCTTC. It is translated as CASSSPWEDGYTF.

This rearrangement joins TRBV19 to TRBJ1-2; D remains unclear. The CDR3 consists of 14 residues. From germline, CDR1 is LNHDA and CDR2 SQIVND (reference sequence). Trimming left V 8 bases short and J 2 bases short, with 15 bases between. The CDR3 region is CASESTEVNYGYTF. The CDR3 DNA is TGTGCCAGTGAATCGACCGAGGTAAACTATGGCTACACCTTC.

V and J are TRBV27 and TRBJ1-4; D not resolved. CDR1 MNHEY and CDR2 SMNVEV come from the germline V gene (reference sequence). The length of the CDR3 is 15 residues. The V and J ends lost 6 bases and 8 bases respectively, with 19 bases between them. The CDR3 DNA follows: TGTGCCAGCAGCTCCCAGCCCCGTCGAGGAGAAAAACTGTTTTTT. It translates to CASSSQPRRGEKLFF.

This chain joins TRBV5-1 and TRBJ2-5; 9 bases line up with TRBD1. Germline V gene sequence: CDR1 SGHRS, CDR2 YFSETQ. The CDR3 is made up of 15 amino acids. V lost 0 bases to trimming and J lost 4 bases; unmatched junction nucleotides: 4. CDR3 nucleotides: TGCGCCAGCAGCTTGGGGACAGGGGCCCGAGAGACCCAGTACTTC. Translated, it gives CASSLGTGARETQYF. The whole variable domain, remainder taken from reference TRBV5-1 and TRBJ2-5, is KAGVTQTPRYLIKTRGQQVTLSCSPISGHRSVSWYQQTPGQGLQFLFEYFSETQRNKGNFPGRFSGRQFSNSRSEMNVSTLELGDSALYLCASSLGTGARETQYFGPGTRLLVL.

This chain links TRBV5-4 with TRBJ1-1; possible D gene TRBD1, 5 bases. V lost 0 bases and J lost 5, with 11 bases in between. The CDR3 is 14 residues long. CDR1 and CDR2 from the germline V gene are SGHNT and YYREEE (reference sequence). The CDR3 DNA reads TGTGCCAGCAGCTTGGGAGGGGTCGGAACTGAAGCTTTCTTT. This encodes CASSLGGVGTEAFF.

The chain has TRBV7-3 and TRBJ2-5; 7 nucleotides align to TRBD1. The germline gives CDR1 SGHTA, CDR2 FQGTGA. The CDR3 sequence is 14 residues long. V shed 3 bases and J 0 bases; nucleotides not matched to a gene: 1. CDR3 protein: CASSLTGYQETQYF. CDR3 nucleotide sequence: TGTGCCAGCAGCTTGACAGGGTACCAAGAGACCCAGTACTTC.

V usage is TRBV4-1 and J usage is TRBJ1-1; maybe TRBD1 (6 bases). This CDR3 contains 13 residues. Germline lookup yields CDR1 MGHRA and CDR2 YSYEKL. Trimming pared 4 bases from V and 7 bases from J, leaving 13 bases between. The CDR3 loop is CASSRRGGSEAFF. As DNA, the CDR3 is TGCGCCAGCAGCCGTAGGGGGGGAAGTGAAGCTTTCTTT.

The chain links TRBV10-1 to TRBJ1-1; no reliable D call. The ends were cut back, 7 bases at V and 3 bases at J, with 9 bases in the middle. The germline V gene has CDR1 WNHNN and CDR2 SYGVQD (reference sequence). There are 12 residues in the CDR3. DNA for the CDR3: TGCGCCAGCACGGTGGGGTACACTGAAGCTTTCTTT. Amino acid sequence: CASTVGYTEAFF.

This clone was observed a single time. The gene calls are TRBV3-1 (or the pseudogene TRBV3-2) and TRBJ2-3; D gene uncertain. CDR1 is LGHDT, CDR2 YNNKEL, per germline (reference sequence). This CDR3 spans 14 amino acids. Between the trimmed V and J ends, which lost 2 bases and 4 bases, there was a span of 10 bases. The CDR3 DNA reads as TGTGCCAGCAGCCAACAGGTTACCGCAGATACGCAGTATTTT. This codes for CASSQQVTADTQYF.

V and J are TRBV10-3 and TRBJ1-2, with TRBD1 as a possible D gene (6 bases). The CDR3 is 14 amino acids. Germline V CDR1 and CDR2: ENHRY, SYGVKD. V was cut by 5 bases and J by 2 bases, with 12 bases left in between. The CDR3 nucleotides are TGTGCCATCAGTTCAGGGGAGGCAAACTATGGCTACACCTTC. Translation gives CAISSGEANYGYTF.